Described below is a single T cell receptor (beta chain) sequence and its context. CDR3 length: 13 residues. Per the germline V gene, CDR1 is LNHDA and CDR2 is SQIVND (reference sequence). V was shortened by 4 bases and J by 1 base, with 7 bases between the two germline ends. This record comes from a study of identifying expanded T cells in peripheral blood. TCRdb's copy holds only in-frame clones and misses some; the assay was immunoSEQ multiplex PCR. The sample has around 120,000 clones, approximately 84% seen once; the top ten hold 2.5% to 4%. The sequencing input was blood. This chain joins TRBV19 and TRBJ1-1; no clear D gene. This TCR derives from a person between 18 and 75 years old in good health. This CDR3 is CASSKQKNTEAFF. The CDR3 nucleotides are TGTGCCAGTAGTAAACAGAAGAACACTGAAGCTTTCTTT.